This T cell receptor beta chain derives from a study of shared clonotypes between healthy human individuals. TCRdb's copy holds only in-frame clones and misses some; the assay was immunoSEQ multiplex PCR. Of fewer than 850,000 clones in the sample, around 96% were seen once. Findings and limits, study-wide: Estimated richness values were generally larger in naive subsets than in memory subsets.

Details on this clone: Its antigen is still unknown.

In germline, CDR1 is MDHEN, CDR2 SYDVKM. The CDR3 has 15 amino acids. J was trimmed by 3 bases and V by 2 bases; bases with no gene match: 5. As defined, naive CD8 cells were CD45RO-negative and positively selected for CCR7, with terminally differentiated effector memory CD45RA+ cells excluded. Sequenced: naive CD8+ T cells sorted from blood. The V and J genes are TRBV28 and TRBJ1-2, with 8 bases lining up with TRBD1. The clonotype was recovered from a man aged 25 to 40 in good health. The CDR3, as DNA: TGTGCCAGCAGTTTACGTGGACAGGGAGACTATGGCTACACCTTC. It is translated as CASSLRGQGDYGYTF.